Shown below are 29 T cell receptor beta chains from a single sample sequenced in a study of blood T cell repertoires in COVID-19. TCRdb's copy holds only in-frame clones and misses some; the assay was immunoSEQ multiplex PCR. The sample carries under 200,000 clones, 88% recorded once. The sample was peripheral blood. The receptors come from a man aged 50-60 years who had recovered from COVID-19.

V and J are TRBV19 and TRBJ2-2, with 15 bases fitting TRBD2. Germline values: CDR1 LNHDA, CDR2 SQIVND (reference sequence). The CDR3 has 19 amino acids. The V gene end was trimmed by 5 bases and the J gene end by 5 bases; junction bases not matched to a gene: 12. CDR3 bases: TGTGCCAGTAGTCTCCGTGGACTAGCGGGAGGGCCGGGGACCGGGGAGCTGTTTTTT. Its translation: CASSLRGLAGGPGTGELFF.

V is TRBV27 and J is TRBJ2-2; TRBD1 aligns across 9 bases. CDR1 MNHEY and CDR2 SMNVEV come from the germline V gene (reference sequence). The CDR3 is 15 amino acids. V was clipped by 9 bases and J by 1 base; unmatched bases: 6. The CDR3 spells CASRRQGVNTGELFF. The CDR3 DNA is TGTGCCAGTCGTAGACAGGGGGTGAACACCGGGGAGCTGTTTTTT.

The chain joins TRBV19 to TRBJ1-5; TRBD1 matches 10 bases. V trimming: 6 bases; J trimming: 2 bases; junction bases outside the gene matches: 10. The germline V gene has CDR1 LNHDA and CDR2 SQIVND (reference sequence). This CDR3 is 17 amino acids long. As DNA, the CDR3 is TGTGCCAGTAGGGCCCTGGGACAGGGGATGCGCAATCAGCCCCAGCATTTT. Protein: CASRALGQGMRNQPQHF. Looking up the rest from reference TRBV19 and TRBJ1-5 gives the full variable domain: DGGITQSPKYLFRKEGQNVTLSCEQNLNHDAMYWYRQDPGQGLRLIYYSQIVNDFQKGDIAEGYSVSREKKESFPLTVTSAQKNPTAFYLCASRALGQGMRNQPQHFGDGTRLSIL.

For the CDR3, the DNA is TGTGCCAGCAGGGACAGGGCAGCTAACTATGGCTACACCTTC. This gives the protein CASRDRAANYGYTF. The chain is built from TRBV2 and TRBJ1-2; 8 positions match TRBD1. Trimming cost V 6 bases and J 0 bases; bases outside gene matches: 3. Germline values: CDR1 SNHLY, CDR2 FYNNEI. This CDR3 spans 14 amino acids.

The J gene is TRBJ2-1, the V gene TRBV5-1; TRBD1 agrees at 10 bases. The CDR3 is made up of 16 amino acids. Trimming cost V 4 bases and J 5 bases; bases outside gene matches: 9. The germline CDR1 and CDR2 sequences are SGHRS and YFSETQ. The CDR3 spells CASSDRDRGVHNEQFF. DNA of the CDR3: TGCGCCAGCAGCGACCGGGACAGGGGAGTACACAATGAGCAGTTCTTC.

V usage is TRBV6-5 and J usage is TRBJ1-5; perhaps TRBD1 as D (6 bases). This CDR3 spans 15 amino acids. Germline loops: CDR1 MNHEY, CDR2 SVGAGI. Trimming removed 6 bases at V and 0 bases at J, with 12 bases between. The CDR3 here is CASRSDRNSNQPQHF. CDR3 bases: TGTGCCAGCAGATCGGACAGAAATAGCAATCAGCCCCAGCATTTT.

The chain couples TRBV11-2 to TRBJ1-5; TRBD1 agrees at 10 bases. CDR3 length: 15 amino acids. Germline V gene sequence: CDR1 SGHAT, CDR2 FQNNGV. The V segment lost 5 bases and the J segment 4 bases; nucleotides outside the gene matches: 5. CDR3 bases: TGTGCCAGCAGCCCCGGGACAGGGGCAAATCAGCCCCAGCATTTT. The encoded protein is CASSPGTGANQPQHF.

The chain links TRBV27 to TRBJ1-6; D not certain. The CDR3 has 15 amino acids. The V gene's germline CDR1 is MNHEY and CDR2 SMNVEV (reference sequence). V lost 6 bases and J 7 bases, leaving 16 bases between the germline ends. In DNA form, the CDR3 reads TGTGCCAGCAGACCCGCCGGCAGGCAAAATTCACCCCTCCACTTT. It yields the protein CASRPAGRQNSPLHF.

The rearrangement joins TRBV5-4 to TRBJ2-7, with D tentatively TRBD1 (6 bases). The CDR3 loop spans 15 amino acids. CDR1 SGHNT and CDR2 YYREEE come from the germline V gene (reference sequence). The V end lost 2 bases, the J end lost 4 bases, and 16 bases lay between the germline ends. In DNA, the CDR3 is TGTGCCAGCAGCTTAGACCGGGACACTCTATACGAGCAGTACTTC. It encodes CASSLDRDTLYEQYF.

The rearrangement joins TRBV27 to TRBJ2-6; 9 bases align to TRBD2. This CDR3 has 19 residues. Germline V gene sequence: CDR1 MNHEY, CDR2 SMNVEV (reference sequence). V lost 0 bases to trimming and J lost 0 bases; unmatched junction nucleotides: 6. The CDR3 here is CASSLSLTSGGSGANVLTF. CDR3 in DNA: TGTGCCAGCAGTTTATCCTTGACTAGCGGTGGCTCTGGGGCCAACGTCCTGACTTTC.

This clone was seen a single time. The chain recombines TRBV5-5 with TRBJ1-2, with a possible D match to TRBD1 (5 bases). CDR3 length equals 14 residues. The V gene lost 0 bases and the J gene lost 4 bases, with 10 bases spanning the gap. Germline V lookup: CDR1 SGHKS, CDR2 YYEKEE (reference sequence). CDR3 loop: CASSLESGGYGYTF. The CDR3 nucleotides read TGTGCCAGCAGCTTGGAATCCGGGGGCTATGGCTACACCTTC.

The V and J genes are TRBV7-8 and TRBJ2-5, with TRBD2 as a possible D gene (5 bases). Trimming shortened V by 5 bases and J by 2 bases, and 18 bases separated the two germline ends. The CDR3 is 16 residues long. The germline gives CDR1 SGHVS, CDR2 FQNEAQ. The CDR3 bases are TGTGCCAGCAGCACATCCGGGATAATCCCTCAAGAGACCCAGTACTTC. It encodes CASSTSGIIPQETQYF.

The chain is built from TRBV4-1 and TRBJ2-7, with 7 bases matching TRBD2. Germline V gene sequence: CDR1 MGHRA, CDR2 YSYEKL. The CDR3 is 18 amino acids. The V and J ends lost 4 bases and 2 bases, in that order; junction bases with no gene match: 17. In nucleotides, the CDR3 is TGCGCCAGCAGCCTATACCAGCCGGGAGCGGGAACACCCTACGAGCAGTACTTC. Protein sequence: CASSLYQPGAGTPYEQYF.

The chain has TRBV19 and TRBJ1-2; D remains ambiguous. This CDR3 has 12 amino acids. Per the germline V gene, CDR1 is LNHDA and CDR2 is SQIVND (reference sequence). V lost 9 bases, J lost 2 bases, and 10 bases lay in between. DNA for the CDR3: TGTGCCAGCAGTGAGTTAAACTATGGCTACACCTTC. This translates into CASSELNYGYTF.

This clone has a single count. The chain recombines TRBV2 with TRBJ2-1; TRBD2 matches at 10 bases. Germline V CDR1 and CDR2: SNHLY, FYNNEI. With V trimmed by 8 bases and J by 9 bases, 4 bases remained unmatched. The CDR3 extends over 12 amino acids. CDR3: CASGPSGSEQFF. In DNA, the CDR3 is TGTGCCAGCGGCCCTAGCGGGAGTGAGCAGTTCTTC.

As DNA, the CDR3 is TGTGCCAGCAGCTTAGCAGGGGTCAATTCACCCCTCCACTTT. Its protein product is CASSLAGVNSPLHF. The rearrangement uses TRBV7-2 and TRBJ1-6, with D perhaps TRBD1 (5 bases). Germline assignment: CDR1 SGHTA and CDR2 FQGNSA. V lost 0 bases and J 7 bases, leaving 7 bases between the germline ends. This CDR3 has 14 residues.

V and J are TRBV6-4 and TRBJ1-3, with 8 bases aligning to TRBD1. After removal of 7 bases from V and 4 bases from J, the junction contained 3 bases not matched to a gene. The germline V gene has CDR1 MRHNA and CDR2 SNTAGT. The CDR3 runs to 13 residues. The CDR3: CASTRGLGNTIYF. The CDR3 DNA reads TGTGCCAGCACCAGGGGGCTCGGAAACACCATATATTTT.

This chain links TRBV5-1 with TRBJ1-4; D unresolved. Trimming cost V 2 bases and J 0 bases, with 5 bases left between them. Germline CDR1 is SGHRS and CDR2 is YFSETQ. The CDR3 covers 14 residues. The CDR3 nucleotides read TGCGCCAGCAGCTTCTATGCAACTAATGAAAAACTGTTTTTT. This sequence encodes CASSFYATNEKLFF.

This chain links TRBV6-2 or TRBV6-3 with TRBJ2-1; TRBD2 aligns across 10 bases. With V trimmed by 0 bases and J by 13 bases, 18 bases remained unmatched. CDR3 length: 18 residues. Germline V CDR1 and CDR2: MNHEY, SVGEGT. CDR3 sequence (DNA): TGTGCCAGCAGTTACTCGGAGGTGGGTATATGGACTAGCGGTCCCCAGTTCTTC. As protein: CASSYSEVGIWTSGPQFF.

The gene calls are TRBV6-2 or TRBV6-3 and TRBJ2-3, with 13 nucleotides matching TRBD2. The CDR3 loop spans 17 amino acids. Looked up from germline, CDR1 is MNHEY and CDR2 is SVGEGT. J was trimmed by 2 bases and V by 4 bases; bases with no gene match: 6. For the CDR3, the DNA is TGTGCCAGCAGTTCCTCGGGACTAGCGGGACCCACAGATACGCAGTATTTT. This codes for CASSSSGLAGPTDTQYF.

This chain links TRBV7-8 with TRBJ2-1; 12 bases align to TRBD2. Germline CDR1 is SGHVS and CDR2 is FQNEAQ. The CDR3 loop spans 16 amino acids. The V and J ends lost 4 bases and 5 bases, in that order; junction bases with no gene match: 6. The CDR3 here is CASSSLLAGGDNEQFF. The CDR3 DNA follows: TGTGCCAGCAGCTCCCTACTAGCGGGAGGCGACAATGAGCAGTTCTTC. Using reference TRBV7-8 and TRBJ2-1 for the parts outside the CDR3, the full variable domain is GAGVSQSPRYKVAKRGQDVALRCDPISGHVSLFWYQQALGQGPEFLTYFQNEAQLDKSGLPSDRFFAERPEGSVSTLKIQRTQQEDSAVYLCASSSLLAGGDNEQFFGPGTRLTVL.

V usage is TRBV6-2 or TRBV6-3 and J usage is TRBJ1-5; D is unclear. The germline V gene has CDR1 MNHEY and CDR2 SVGEGT. The germline V and J ends were trimmed by 2 bases and 6 bases, with 11 bases remaining between them. The CDR3 covers 14 residues. The CDR3 loop is CASSYQWGVQPQHF. As DNA, the CDR3 is TGTGCCAGCAGTTACCAATGGGGAGTTCAGCCCCAGCATTTT.

The chain carries TRBV6-5 and TRBJ1-1; D not certain. Trimming took off 0 bases at V and 0 bases at J, with 11 bases between the two ends. The length of the CDR3 is 16 residues. Germline-derived CDR1 and CDR2 are MNHEY and SVGAGI. The DNA of the CDR3 is TGTGCCAGCAGTTACTCCGGTGGCAGGATGAACACTGAAGCTTTCTTT. It yields the protein CASSYSGGRMNTEAFF.

V and J are TRBV6-1 and TRBJ2-7; 7 bases agree with TRBD1. V was pared by 7 bases and J by 2 bases, with 14 bases of the junction left unmatched. Per germline, CDR1 MNHNS and CDR2 SASEGT. The CDR3 is made up of 16 amino acids. The DNA of the CDR3 is TGTGCCAGCATTGAGTACTACAGGGGTGGGGCCTACGAGCAGTACTTC. The encoded protein is CASIEYYRGGAYEQYF.

The V and J genes are TRBV2 and TRBJ2-3; 7 bases are a match to TRBD1. CDR1 is SNHLY and CDR2 is FYNNEI in the germline V gene. This CDR3 region has 15 residues. Trimming cost V 6 bases and J 4 bases; bases outside gene matches: 10. For the CDR3, the DNA is TGTGCCAGCAGCGTACCGGGACAGAACCCAGATACGCAGTATTTT. Its translation is CASSVPGQNPDTQYF.

The chain is built from TRBV10-2 and TRBJ2-7; no clear D gene. V was trimmed by 0 bases and J by 5 bases, leaving 11 bases between them. Germline V gene data show CDR1 as WSHSY and CDR2 as SAAADI. The length of the CDR3 is 14 residues. In DNA form, the CDR3 reads TGCGCCAGCAGTGAGTCGTCCAGGTCTGACGAGCAGTACTTC. Residues: CASSESSRSDEQYF.

The chain recombines TRBV5-1 with TRBJ2-7; 10 bases agree with TRBD2. CDR3 length: 15 amino acids. Germline CDR1 and CDR2: SGHRS and YFSETQ. The V and J ends lost 0 bases and 3 bases, in that order; junction bases with no gene match: 3. The CDR3 loop is CASSLVVAGGYEQYF. CDR3 in DNA: TGCGCCAGCAGCTTGGTGGTAGCGGGGGGCTACGAGCAGTACTTC.

This clone came up a few times. The genes are TRBV27 and TRBJ2-7, with D possibly matching TRBD1 (5 bases). There are 14 residues in the CDR3. V shed 8 bases and J shed 0 bases, with 14 bases lying between them. From germline, CDR1 is MNHEY and CDR2 SMNVEV (reference sequence). The CDR3 region has the DNA TGTGCCAGCGGACAAACAATGAGCTCCTACGAGCAGTACTTC. This translates into CASGQTMSSYEQYF.

The chain couples TRBV28 to TRBJ1-5; TRBD1 aligns across 7 bases. This CDR3 contains 16 residues. The ends lost 6 bases at V and 1 base at J; junction bases unmatched: 9. In germline, CDR1 is MDHEN, CDR2 SYDVKM. The CDR3 region has the DNA TGTGCCAGCAGGACAGGGTTTGGGTCGAGCAATCAGCCCCAGCATTTT. It yields the protein CASRTGFGSSNQPQHF.